The present entry profiles one TCR beta chain with its context. A single base separates this from a much larger clone, so it may be a read error. The length of the CDR3 is 13 residues. Germline lookup yields CDR1 SGHRS and CDR2 YFSETQ. For the second PCR, which ran for roughly 6 to 12 cycles, a sample-barcoded 5' primer and a J-beta primer mix were used. MiXCR, applied by TCRdb to the 5' RACE reads, yields one record per CDR3 protein. Of 1.5 million to 2 million distinct CDR3 sequences in the sample, 28% were seen once. The data are from a study of blood T cells in healthy people across ages. The chain joins TRBV5-1 to TRBJ2-3; D uncertain. The sequencing sample was made of blood. The source is a woman in her 30s in good health. In DNA form, the CDR3 reads TGCGCCAGCGGCTTAAAACCGACAGATACGCAGTATTTT. Protein: CASGLKPTDTQYF.